The 30 T cell receptor beta chains below all came from one sample that was sequenced in a study of blood T cells in healthy people across ages. A J-beta primer mix and a sample-barcoded 5' primer were used in a second PCR of about 7 to 12 cycles. TCRdb redid the calling of the 5' RACE reads with MiXCR, one entry per CDR3 protein. The table lists about 1.4 million distinct CDR3 sequences, almost 60% of them singletons. Specimen: blood. The source is a man aged 18 to 30 in good health.

The chain has TRBV4-2 and TRBJ2-5; no clear D. The germline V gene has CDR1 LGHNA and CDR2 YNFKEQ. The CDR3 runs to 14 residues. Between the trimmed V and J ends, which lost 0 bases and 3 bases, there was a span of 8 bases. CDR3 DNA sequence: TGTGCCAGCAGCCAAGAAGATAGGAAAGAGACCCAGTACTTC. It is translated as CASSQEDRKETQYF.

CDR3 nucleotides: TGTGCCAGCAACCAGGGATACTCAGATTACGAGCAGTACTTC. It encodes CASNQGYSDYEQYF. The chain couples TRBV7-2 to TRBJ2-7; possibly TRBD1 for D (5 bases). The V gene's germline CDR1 is SGHTA and CDR2 FQGNSA. Trimming removed 7 bases from V and 4 bases from J, with 17 bases in between. This CDR3 is built from 14 residues.

Written as DNA, the CDR3 is TGCGCCAGCCGGGAGCGATTACAGTCTGGCGAGCAGTACTTC. Encoded protein: CASRERLQSGEQYF. V usage is TRBV5-1 and J usage is TRBJ2-5; D is possibly TRBD2 (6 bases). The J call may be in error: the DNA end matches TRBJ2-7 better. The CDR3 spans 14 residues. Germline CDR1 is SGHRS and CDR2 is YFSETQ.

The V call is TRBV18, the J call TRBJ2-7; possibly TRBD1 for D (6 bases). The CDR3 is 14 amino acids. Trimming left V 8 bases short and J 5 bases short, with 19 bases between. CDR1 is KGHSH and CDR2 is LQKENI in the germline V gene. CDR3: CASSFRQGTNEQYF. In nucleotides, the CDR3 is TGTGCCAGCAGCTTCCGGCAGGGGACGAACGAGCAGTACTTC.

Only a few counts were recorded for this clonotype. The chain recombines TRBV3-1 with TRBJ1-5, with D uncertain. The CDR3 has 14 residues. Trimming took off 1 base at V and 3 bases at J, with 7 bases between the two ends. Germline assignment: CDR1 LGHDT and CDR2 YNNKEL (reference sequence). The CDR3 reads CASSQAGDNQPQHF. As DNA, the CDR3 is TGTGCCAGCAGCCAAGCTGGGGACAATCAGCCCCAGCATTTT.

The rearrangement links TRBV29-1 to TRBJ2-2, with a weak D call TRBD1 (7 bases). The V and J ends lost 1 base and 3 bases respectively, with 18 bases between them. The CDR3 extends over 17 amino acids. Germline loops: CDR1 SQVTM, CDR2 ANQGSEA. CDR3 region: CSVEGRGTAADTGELFF. The DNA of the CDR3 is TGCAGCGTTGAAGGTCGGGGGACAGCGGCCGACACCGGGGAGCTGTTTTTT.

The CDR3 loop reads CAISGDSYQETQYF. The CDR3 DNA sequence: TGTGCCATCAGTGGGGACAGCTACCAAGAGACCCAGTACTTC. The V call is TRBV10-3, the J call TRBJ2-5; 7 bases are a match to TRBD1. After removal of 4 bases from V and 0 bases from J, the junction contained 2 bases not matched to a gene. The V gene's germline CDR1 is ENHRY and CDR2 SYGVKD. The CDR3 consists of 14 residues.

V and J are TRBV28 and TRBJ2-3; D might be TRBD2 (6 bases). V lost 6 bases to trimming and J lost 10 bases, with 17 bases between them. The germline CDR1 and CDR2 sequences are MDHEN and SYDVKM. The CDR3 loop spans 13 amino acids. The CDR3 DNA reads TGTGCCAGCAGGTCAGCCGGGACTTTCGCGCAGTATTTT. This gives the protein CASRSAGTFAQYF.

This clonotype has a single count. This sequence joins TRBV12-3 or TRBV12-4 and TRBJ1-2; a weak D match, TRBD1 (6 bases). There are 15 residues in the CDR3. Trimming took 3 bases from V and 4 from J, leaving 15 bases between them. CDR3 nucleotide sequence: TGTGCCAGCAGTTTTGAAGGGCAGGGGATCTATGGCTACACCTTC. This gives the protein CASSFEGQGIYGYTF.

J is TRBJ2-1 and V is TRBV6-2 or TRBV6-3, with D tentatively TRBD2 (6 bases). Deletions cut 5 bases from V and 7 bases from J, with 18 bases between. CDR3 length: 15 residues. Germline CDR1 MNHEY, CDR2 SVGEGT. In nucleotides, the CDR3 is TGTGCCAGCAGTCCCCTGGCGGGGAAATCGAATGAGCAGTTCTTC. It encodes CASSPLAGKSNEQFF.

This clonotype was observed a single time. The V and J genes are TRBV9 and TRBJ1-2; D gene unclear. The CDR3 totals 12 residues. Deletions cut 5 bases from V and 5 bases from J, with 10 bases between. The germline V gene encodes CDR1 SGDLS and CDR2 YYNGEE. CDR3: CASRSQSYGYTF. CDR3 nucleotide sequence: TGTGCCAGCAGGTCCCAATCGTATGGCTACACCTTC.

This chain connects TRBV6-1 to TRBJ1-5; unclear D gene. Per germline, CDR1 MNHNS and CDR2 SASEGT. V gave up 6 bases and J gave up 0 bases, with 12 bases separating them. The CDR3 runs to 15 residues. The CDR3 bases are TGTGCCAGCAGGGTGGACGAGGATAGCAATCAGCCCCAGCATTTT. This translates into CASRVDEDSNQPQHF.

This clonotype occurred a few times. The chain recombines TRBV29-1 with TRBJ1-2, with D possibly being TRBD1 (5 bases). The ends were cut back, 3 bases at V and 4 bases at J, with 12 bases in the middle. This CDR3 region has 13 residues. Germline V gives CDR1 SQVTM, CDR2 ANQGSEA. The CDR3 coding sequence is TGCAGCGTTGATCGAGGGGTGGGCTATGGCTACACCTTC. As protein: CSVDRGVGYGYTF.

V usage is TRBV12-3 or TRBV12-4 and J usage is TRBJ2-7; TRBD2 matches at 10 bases. The CDR3 has 14 residues. Unmatched junction bases numbered 5, after V lost 6 bases and J lost 3 bases. As DNA, the CDR3 is TGTGCCAGCAGCCTTAGCGGGAGGATCTACGAGCAGTACTTC. This codes for CASSLSGRIYEQYF.

The chain has TRBV5-6 and TRBJ2-7; no definite D call. The J call is uncertain, as TRBJ2-5 better fits the DNA end. The CDR3 has 14 amino acids. CDR1 and CDR2 (germline): SGHDT, YYEEEE. Here the CDR3 reads CASSLAAAVGTQYF. CDR3 nucleotide sequence: TGTGCCAGCAGCTTGGCGGCGGCCGTCGGGACCCAGTACTTC.

The chain recombines TRBV6-5 with TRBJ2-7; a weak D match, TRBD1 (6 bases). The CDR3 sequence is 14 residues long. Germline V gene data show CDR1 as MNHEY and CDR2 as SVGAGI. The ends were cut back, 4 bases at V and 10 bases at J, with 20 bases in the middle. The CDR3 nucleotides are TGTGCCAGCAGTTCCCCAGGGGACGGTTCGGCCCAGTACTTC. Protein: CASSSPGDGSAQYF.

A few counts support this clonotype. CDR3 sequence: CASSVGENTEAFF. CDR3 in DNA: TGTGCCAGCAGTGTTGGCGAGAACACTGAAGCTTTCTTT. The chain has TRBV2 and TRBJ1-1; unclear D gene. Trimming cost V 4 bases and J 1 base, with 7 bases left between them. The CDR3 is 13 amino acids. Germline-derived CDR1 and CDR2 are SNHLY and FYNNEI.

The chain uses TRBV5-1 and TRBJ1-2; D is unresolved. Germline V CDR1 and CDR2: SGHRS, YFSETQ. The length of the CDR3 is 15 residues. Trimming removed 1 base from V and 3 bases from J, with 13 bases in between. Here the CDR3 reads CASSLLESTYYGYTF. Here the CDR3 DNA reads TGCGCCAGCAGCTTGCTAGAGAGCACCTACTATGGCTACACCTTC.

This chain connects TRBV7-9 to TRBJ2-7; D uncertain. V was clipped by 5 bases and J by 2 bases, with 10 bases between them. Germline V gives CDR1 SEHNR, CDR2 FQNEAQ (reference sequence). The CDR3 is 13 amino acids. Here the CDR3 DNA reads TGTGCCAGCAGCGCACGGTATACCTACGAGCAGTACTTC. Translation: CASSARYTYEQYF.

This clonotype was counted only a few times. The CDR3 region is CASSLGYNSPLHF. In DNA form, the CDR3 reads TGTGCCAGCAGTTTAGGTTATAATTCACCCCTCCACTTT. J is TRBJ1-6 and V is TRBV12-3 or TRBV12-4; D remains unclear. V lost 1 base, J lost 4 bases, and 2 bases lay in between. The CDR3 totals 13 residues.

V usage is TRBV27 and J usage is TRBJ2-3, with 8 bases lining up with TRBD2. From germline, CDR1 is MNHEY and CDR2 SMNVEV (reference sequence). The CDR3 totals 18 residues. After removal of 0 bases from V and 2 bases from J, the junction contained 10 bases not matched to a gene. CDR3 DNA sequence: TGTGCCAGCAGTTTATCGGGCCTCGCGGGGGGAGCCACAGATACGCAGTATTTT. Translation: CASSLSGLAGGATDTQYF.

V gene TRBV20-1 combines with J gene TRBJ2-3; 7 bases match TRBD1. In germline, CDR1 is DFQATT, CDR2 SNEGSKA (reference sequence). CDR3 size: 14 residues. V was clipped by 6 bases and J by 2 bases; unmatched bases: 8. The chain's CDR3 is CSAFGTENTDTQYF. The CDR3 DNA is TGCAGTGCCTTCGGGACAGAAAACACAGATACGCAGTATTTT.

The genes are TRBV6-1 and TRBJ2-7; 10 nucleotides match TRBD2. The germline V gene has CDR1 MNHNS and CDR2 SASEGT. With 4 bases clipped from V and 6 bases from J, the junction kept 9 bases outside the gene matches. There are 15 residues in the CDR3. The CDR3 loop is CASSAQRLAGVEQYF. The DNA for the CDR3 is TGTGCCAGCAGTGCCCAGAGACTAGCGGGTGTCGAGCAGTACTTC.

The V and J genes are TRBV7-7 and TRBJ2-7; D may correspond to TRBD1 or TRBD2 (5 bases each). Germline CDR1 reads SSHAT; CDR2 reads FNYEAQ (reference sequence). Trimming took 1 base from V and 2 from J, leaving 9 bases between them. CDR3 length: 14 amino acids. CDR3 bases: TGTGCCAGCAGCTTAGGGGACGGACCCTACGAGCAGTACTTC. Translated: CASSLGDGPYEQYF.

DNA of the CDR3: TGTGCCAGCAGCCAATACTATGGGACAAACTATGGCTACACCTTC. Translation gives CASSQYYGTNYGYTF. This chain uses TRBV3-1 with TRBJ1-2, with D perhaps TRBD1 (6 bases). CDR3 length: 15 residues. V lost 2 bases and J 2 bases, leaving 12 bases between the germline ends. CDR1 and CDR2 from the germline V gene are LGHDT and YNNKEL (reference sequence).

The chain is built from TRBV28 and TRBJ2-4; 9 nucleotides line up with TRBD1. The J call may not be correct, given that the DNA end is closer to TRBJ2-7. Germline loops: CDR1 MDHEN, CDR2 SYDVKM. The CDR3 contains 13 residues. The CDR3: CASSQGAQNEQYF. The CDR3 DNA reads TGTGCCAGCTCACAGGGGGCTCAAAACGAGCAGTACTTC.

The chain couples TRBV20-1 to TRBJ2-4, with D perhaps assigned TRBD1 or TRBD2 (5 bases each). CDR3 length: 21 amino acids. Germline CDR1 DFQATT, CDR2 SNEGSKA (reference sequence). V lost 3 bases and J 10 bases, leaving 40 bases between the germline ends. The DNA of the CDR3 is TGCAGTGCTAGTGACCGGGACGACGCTAATACGAAGCGAGACGGGGTCTTGATTCAGTACTTC. This codes for CSASDRDDANTKRDGVLIQYF.

V is TRBV15 and J is TRBJ2-3; 8 positions match TRBD2. From germline, CDR1 is LNHNV and CDR2 YYDKDF (reference sequence). The CDR3 is made up of 14 amino acids. The V segment lost 4 bases and the J segment 1 base; nucleotides outside the gene matches: 1. The CDR3 is CATSKLAGTDTQYF. In DNA, the CDR3 is TGTGCCACCAGCAAACTAGCGGGCACAGATACGCAGTATTTT.

The chain employs TRBV7-9 and TRBJ1-2, with D unresolved. Looked up from germline, CDR1 is SEHNR and CDR2 is FQNEAQ (reference sequence). Trimming pared 8 bases from V and 6 bases from J, leaving 10 bases between. CDR3 length: 11 amino acids. As DNA, the CDR3 is TGTGCCAGCGGAGTAGTTAATGGCTACACCTTC. Translation: CASGVVNGYTF.

This clonotype was seen a handful of times. With a much larger clone just one base away, this may be a read error. The chain recombines TRBV7-2 with TRBJ2-7; no definite D call. CDR1 and CDR2 from the germline V gene are SGHTA and FQGNSA. The CDR3 is made up of 12 amino acids. Trimming cost V 1 base and J 5 bases, with 6 bases left between them. The CDR3 DNA is TGTGCCAGCAGCTTAGGGTTCCACGAGCAGTACTTC. It is translated as CASSLGFHEQYF. Full variable domain (rest looked up from reference TRBV7-2 and TRBJ2-7): GAGVSQSPSNKVTEKGKDVELRCDPISGHTALYWYRQSLGQGLEFLIYFQGNSAPDKSGLPSDRFSAERTGGSVSTLTIQRTQQEDSAVYLCASSLGFHEQYFGPGTRLTVT.